The clone carrying this TCR beta chain is a singleton in its sample. This sample is part of a study of blood T cell repertoires in COVID-19. Study at large: Samples came from the United States, Italy and Spain, spanning acute and convalescent COVID-19. T cells, B-cell-depleted T cells, or PBMCs provided the cDNA or gDNA that served as material.

Seattle patients were enrolled while actively infected and followed longitudinally. Original methodology: Nucleated cell number was recorded as an estimate derived from reference gene primer amplification. The repertoire was sequenced with immunoSEQ multiplex PCR; TCRdb's copy has only in-frame clones and lacks some. The DNA was the basis for D and trimming; V, J and clone size are from that table. The sample records about half a million clones, roughly 87% being singletons. V gave up 0 bases and J gave up 2 bases, with 8 bases separating them. Germline V CDR1 and CDR2: SGHRS, YFSETQ. There are 14 residues in the CDR3.

Sequenced: peripheral blood. The clonotype comes from a man aged 18 to 29 with COVID-19, enrolled during active disease. This chain joins TRBV5-1 and TRBJ2-5; D remains ambiguous. CDR3 residues: CASSLGSSQETQYF. The DNA of the CDR3 is TGCGCCAGCAGCTTGGGCTCTAGTCAAGAGACCCAGTACTTC.